Reported below is one TCR beta chain. The target antigen is unknown. Peripheral blood from each donor was collected in a volume of approximately 9.5 milliliters. Total RNA was extracted at no less than 6 micrograms per sample. Next came a second PCR, run for roughly 6 to 11 cycles, which used a sample-barcoded 5' primer along with a J-beta primer mix. A single record per CDR3 protein comes from TCRdb applying MiXCR to the 5' RACE reads. The sample includes 700,000 to 1,000,000 distinct CDR3 sequences, around 43% of them seen just once. This sample was taken from a study of blood T cells in healthy people across ages. Regarding the study as a whole: Older individuals had lower TCR beta diversity per million T cells (the decline was roughly linear).

This receptor was identified in a man aged 55 to 70 in good health. Sequences were obtained from blood.

CDR3 DNA sequence: TGTGCCAGCAGCCCTCTATGGGGCGAGCAGTACTTC. It translates to CASSPLWGEQYF. V gene TRBV3-1 combines with J gene TRBJ2-7; D gene ambiguous. The CDR3 is 12 amino acids. V was clipped by 4 bases and J by 6 bases, with 10 bases between them. Germline V gene data show CDR1 as LGHDT and CDR2 as YNNKEL (reference sequence).